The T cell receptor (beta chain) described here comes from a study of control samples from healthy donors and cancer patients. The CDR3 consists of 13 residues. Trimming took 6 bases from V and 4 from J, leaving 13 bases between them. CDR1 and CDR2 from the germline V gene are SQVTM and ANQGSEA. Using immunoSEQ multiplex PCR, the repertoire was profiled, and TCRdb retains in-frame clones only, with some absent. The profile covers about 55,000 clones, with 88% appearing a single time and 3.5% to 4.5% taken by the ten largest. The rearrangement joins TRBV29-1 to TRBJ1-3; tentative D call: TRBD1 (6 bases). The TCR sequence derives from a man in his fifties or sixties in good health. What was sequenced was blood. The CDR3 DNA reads TGCAGCGTAGAACAGGGCGGAGGAAACACCATATATTTT. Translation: CSVEQGGGNTIYF.